This is a list of T cell receptor beta chains from one sample in a study of cytomegalovirus exposure and HLA in healthy donors. Libraries were prepared by immunoSEQ multiplex PCR; TCRdb keeps only in-frame clonotypes and omits some of them. Here the sample spans about 120,000 clones, less than 80% being singletons. The sample comprised PBMCs. The receptor set was obtained from a man in his forties in good health and CMV-seropositive. Both conserved end residues are part of each CDR3. The order of the fields is J gene, D gene, V gene, clone size, CDR3 protein, CDR3 DNA. The D gene is left open where the match is weak. Clone size is not always given. Where it is, it says once, few, many or a class for expanded clones.

TRBJ2-7 | NA | TRBV21-1 | NA | CASSKVIKSGGIWSYEQYF | TGTGCCAGCAGCAAAGTAATTAAGAGCGGAGGGATATGGTCCTACGAGCAGTACTTC
TRBJ2-3 | TRBD1 | TRBV9 | NA | CASSAGTGGTDTQYF | TGTGCCAGCAGCGCCGGGACAGGGGGGACAGATACGCAGTATTTT
TRBJ2-7 | TRBD2 | TRBV28 | NA | CASSSPPSGNSYEQYF | TGTGCCAGCAGTTCCCCTCCTAGCGGAAACTCCTACGAGCAGTACTTC
TRBJ2-6 | NA | TRBV7-3 | NA | CASSLGGATSGANVLTF | TGTGCCAGCAGCTTGGGGGGTGCTACTTCCGGGGCCAACGTCCTGACTTTC
TRBJ2-3 | NA | TRBV7-2 | few | CASSLEDRTQYF | TGTGCCAGCAGCTTAGAAGACAGAACGCAGTATTTT
TRBJ2-7 | TRBD1 | TRBV5-1 | NA | CASSGTGSYYEQYF | TGCGCCAGTTCCGGGACAGGGTCTTACTACGAGCAGTACTTC
TRBJ1-1 | TRBD1 | TRBV6-6 | once | CASRGRQGGTEAFF | TGTGCCAGCAGAGGGAGACAGGGAGGCACTGAAGCTTTCTTT
TRBJ2-7 | NA | TRBV6-5 | NA | CASRYTTASYEQYF | TGTGCCAGCAGATACACCACAGCCTCCTACGAGCAGTACTTC
TRBJ1-6 | TRBD1 | TRBV19 | NA | CASSNDRGPNSPLHF | TGTGCCAGTAGTAACGACAGGGGGCCGAACTCACCCCTCCACTTT
TRBJ2-1 | TRBD2 | TRBV19 | few | CASSRLAGGYNEQFF | TGTGCCAGTAGTCGACTAGCGGGAGGGTACAATGAGCAGTTCTTC
TRBJ1-1 | NA | TRBV19 | NA | CASSIDRSTGTEAFF | TGTGCCAGTAGTATAGATCGATCAACGGGGACTGAAGCTTTCTTT
TRBJ1-2 | TRBD1 | TRBV19 | NA | CASSPDRGVGYTF | TGTGCCAGTAGTCCGGACAGGGGAGTAGGCTACACCTTC
TRBJ1-1 | NA | TRBV4-1 | once | CASSQTGWAEAFF | TGCGCCAGCAGCCAAACAGGGTGGGCTGAAGCTTTCTTT
TRBJ1-2 | NA | TRBV27 | NA | CASSLGRGINGYTF | TGTGCCAGCAGTTTAGGCAGGGGAATAAATGGCTACACCTTC
TRBJ1-1 | NA | TRBV5-5 | NA | CASSPREGKATEAFF | TGTGCCAGCAGCCCGAGGGAGGGAAAGGCCACTGAAGCTTTCTTT
TRBJ2-7 | TRBD1 | TRBV11-3 | NA | CASSPGGAGGYEQYF | TGTGCCAGCAGCCCAGGGGGCGCCGGGGGCTACGAGCAGTACTTC
TRBJ1-4 | TRBD1 | TRBV5-8 | NA | CARATGPNEKLFF | TGTGCCAGAGCGACAGGGCCTAATGAAAAACTGTTTTTT
TRBJ2-7 | TRBD1 | TRBV5-1 | NA | CASSYLVTGGYEQYF | TGCGCCAGCAGCTACCTGGTGACAGGGGGCTACGAGCAGTACTTC
TRBJ1-1 | TRBD1 | TRBV6-5 | NA | CASSYSLTGVTEAFF | TGTGCCAGCAGTTACTCTTTGACAGGGGTCACTGAAGCTTTCTTT
TRBJ2-3 | TRBD2 | TRBV9 | few | CASSVAIAGGSSTDTQYF | TGTGCCAGCAGCGTAGCCATAGCGGGGGGCTCTAGCACAGATACGCAGTATTTT
TRBJ2-1 | TRBD1 | TRBV10-2 | once | CASIDRGPYNEQFF | TGCGCCAGCATAGACAGGGGGCCCTACAATGAGCAGTTCTTC
TRBJ2-1 | NA | TRBV9 | NA | CASSGPRNDEQFF | TGTGCCAGCAGCGGACCCAGGAATGATGAGCAGTTCTTC
TRBJ2-6 | TRBD2 | TRBV9 | NA | CASKWGEGGANVLTF | TGTGCCAGCAAGTGGGGGGAGGGCGGGGCCAACGTCCTGACTTTC
TRBJ2-1 | NA | TRBV30 | NA | CANTGGDTVYNEQFF | TGTGCCAACACAGGGGGGGATACGGTTTACAATGAGCAGTTCTTC
TRBJ2-7 | TRBD1 | TRBV6-5 | NA | CASSRPGTGARVF | TGTGCCAGCAGTCGTCCCGGGACAGGAGCCCGTGTATTC
TRBJ2-1 | NA | TRBV19 | NA | CASRFSHSYNEQFF | TGTGCCAGTAGATTTAGTCATTCCTACAATGAGCAGTTCTTC
TRBJ1-2 | NA | TRBV5-4 | NA | CASSAERRNGYTF | TGTGCCAGCAGCGCCGAGCGGAGAAATGGCTACACCTTC
TRBJ1-2 | NA | TRBV7-2 | NA | CASTPSWGHGYTF | TGTGCCAGCACCCCTTCCTGGGGCCATGGCTACACCTTC
TRBJ2-2 | TRBD2 | TRBV4-1 | NA | CASSQVGGPRAGGHTGELFF | TGCGCCAGCAGCCAAGTGGGTGGGCCACGGGCGGGAGGGCACACCGGGGAGCTGTTTTTT
TRBJ2-7 | TRBD1 | TRBV6-1 | NA | CASSVTGTGGGSSYEQYF | TGTGCCAGCAGTGTGACCGGGACAGGGGGCGGAAGCTCCTACGAGCAGTACTTC
TRBJ2-1 | NA | TRBV27 | NA | CASSRTGVEQFF | TGTGCCAGCAGTCGAACGGGGGTTGAGCAGTTCTTC
TRBJ2-2 | TRBD2 | TRBV7-2 | once | CASSPGTSGLSTGELFF | TGTGCCAGCAGCCCCGGGACTAGCGGGCTTAGCACCGGGGAGCTGTTTTTT
TRBJ1-1 | NA | TRBV5-6 | NA | CASSLSTEAFF | TGTGCCAGCAGCCTCAGCACTGAAGCTTTCTTT
TRBJ1-2 | NA | TRBV10-3 | NA | CAISEERGRYGYTF | TGTGCCATCAGTGAGGAGCGGGGACGCTATGGCTACACCTTC
TRBJ2-2 | TRBD1 | TRBV5-1 | NA | CASSPGQGSTGELFF | TGCGCCAGCAGCCCTGGACAGGGTTCCACCGGGGAGCTGTTTTTT
TRBJ1-2 | TRBD1 | TRBV27 | NA | CASSLSDRGYGYTF | TGTGCCAGCAGTTTATCAGACAGGGGGTATGGCTACACCTTC
TRBJ1-3 | TRBD1 | TRBV5-5 | NA | CASSSERGTAFSGNTIYF | TGTGCCAGCAGCTCAGAACGAGGGACAGCTTTCTCTGGAAACACCATATATTTT
TRBJ1-4 | TRBD1 | TRBV2 | once | CASGQGTNEKLFF | TGTGCCAGTGGACAGGGGACTAATGAAAAACTGTTTTTT
TRBJ2-7 | TRBD1 | TRBV19 | few | CASSPDRLSYEQYF | TGTGCCAGTTCCCCGGACAGGCTCTCCTACGAGCAGTACTTC
TRBJ2-1 | TRBD2 | TRBV10-2 | NA | CASSDLAGGYNEQFF | TGCGCCAGCAGTGACCTAGCGGGAGGCTACAATGAGCAGTTCTTC
TRBJ2-7 | NA | TRBV11-2 | NA | CASSAGGEQYF | TGTGCCAGCAGCGCCGGGGGAGAGCAGTACTTC
TRBJ2-1 | NA | TRBV4-3 | NA | CASSLEIQYNEQFF | TGCGCCAGCAGCCTAGAGATACAGTACAATGAGCAGTTCTTC
TRBJ1-6 | NA | TRBV19 | NA | CASSSAGRLNSPLHF | TGTGCCAGTAGTTCGGCAGGGAGGTTGAATTCACCCCTCCACTTT
TRBJ1-2 | NA | TRBV19 | once | CASISGVGYTF | TGTGCCAGTATTTCAGGGGTCGGCTACACCTTC
TRBJ1-4 | TRBD1 | TRBV7-9 | NA | CASSSGRGLDEKLFF | TGTGCCAGCAGCTCTGGCAGGGGGCTTGATGAAAAACTGTTTTTT
TRBJ2-5 | NA | TRBV5-1 | NA | CASSLWVGETQYF | TGCGCCAGCAGCTTGTGGGTCGGGGAGACCCAGTACTTC
TRBJ2-1 | NA | TRBV6-5 | NA | CASSYSNNEQFF | TGTGCCAGCAGTTACTCTAACAATGAGCAGTTCTTC
TRBJ2-3 | NA | TRBV5-4 | NA | CASSLRQVQDTQYF | TGTGCCAGCAGCCTCCGACAGGTCCAAGATACGCAGTATTTT
TRBJ2-1 | NA | TRBV9 | NA | CASSPGTLGSNEQFF | TGTGCCAGCAGCCCGGGGACTCTGGGGTCCAATGAGCAGTTCTTC
TRBJ2-2 | TRBD1 | TRBV5-1 | NA | CASTPGTGRAGELFF | TGCGCCAGCACCCCCGGGACAGGTCGAGCCGGGGAGCTGTTTTTT
TRBJ1-5 | NA | TRBV27 | NA | CASSSRAGFKQPQHF | TGTGCCAGCAGCTCAAGAGCTGGTTTTAAGCAGCCCCAGCATTTT
TRBJ1-2 | NA | TRBV28 | NA | CASSPGQSYGYTF | TGTGCCAGCAGTCCAGGACAGTCCTATGGCTACACCTTC
TRBJ2-1 | TRBD2 | TRBV5-1 | NA | CASRLLSGSSYNEQFF | TGCGCCAGCAGACTCCTTAGCGGGAGCTCCTACAATGAGCAGTTCTTC